What follows are 30 T cell receptor beta chains derived from one specimen sequenced in a study of CXCR3-negative and CXCR3-positive naive CD8 T cells. TRB cDNA libraries were made by UMI-labeled 5' RACE. TCRdb reanalyzed the 5' RACE reads and collapses them to one entry per CDR3 protein, without DNA. Its table records tens of thousands of distinct CDR3 sequences. Sequencing was performed on memory CD8+ T cells from blood. The receptors come from a human donor in good health. Some clones in this sample may be carry-over from other donors' samples.

The CDR3 protein is CSARKPSGDFYEQYF. The chain combines TRBV20-1 with TRBJ2-7. The CDR3 sequence is 15 residues long. Germline V gene data show CDR1 as DFQATT and CDR2 as SNEGSKA (reference sequence).

The CDR3 spells CASSLGGWGETQYF. This chain joins TRBV5-6 and TRBJ2-5; TCRdb proposes TRBD1, but this gene call is untestable without DNA. The CDR3 consists of 14 residues. Germline CDR1 reads SGHDT; CDR2 reads YYEEEE. The full variable domain, rest sourced from reference TRBV5-6 and TRBJ2-5, is DAGVTQSPTHLIKTRGQQVTLRCSPKSGHDTVSWYQQALGQGPQFIFQYYEEEERQRGNFPDRFSGHQFPNYSSELNVNALLLGDSALYLCASSLGGWGETQYFGPGTRLLVL.

The chain recombines TRBV6-6 with TRBJ1-2. Germline V gives CDR1 MNHNY, CDR2 SVGAGI (reference sequence). The CDR3 length is 13 residues. The CDR3 sequence is CASSFDGYYGYTF.

This chain uses TRBV7-9 with TRBJ1-1; as DNA is missing, the TRBD1 call by TCRdb cannot be tested. This CDR3 has 15 residues. Germline values: CDR1 SEHNR, CDR2 FQNEAQ (reference sequence). This chain's CDR3 is CASSGWTDMNTEAFF. The variable domain in full, completed from reference TRBV7-9 and TRBJ1-1, reads DTGVSQNPRHKITKRGQNVTFRCDPISEHNRLYWYRQTLGQGPEFLTYFQNEAQLEKSRLLSDRFSAERPKGSFSTLEIQRTEQGDSAMYLCASSGWTDMNTEAFFGQGTRLTVV.

This chain joins TRBV29-1 and TRBJ2-7. This CDR3 has 12 amino acids. Germline CDR1 reads SQVTM; CDR2 reads ANQGSEA. This chain's CDR3 is CSVEMDAYEQYF.

The chain is built from TRBV5-5 and TRBJ2-7. The CDR3 runs 12 residues. Per the germline V gene, CDR1 is SGHKS and CDR2 is YYEKEE (reference sequence). CDR3 sequence: CASSLTAYEQYF.

This rearrangement joins TRBV25-1 to TRBJ1-5; TCRdb reports TRBD1, a call that lacks DNA to check it against. CDR1 MGHDK and CDR2 SYGVNS come from the germline V gene. The CDR3 loop spans 15 amino acids. The CDR3 loop is CASSESAGDNQPQHF.

The chain links TRBV19 to TRBJ2-7; the TCRdb call, TRBD1, lacks DNA for checking. Germline CDR1 and CDR2: LNHDA and SQIVND (reference sequence). This CDR3 comprises 13 residues. CDR3 protein: CASAAFLRDEQYF.

V and J are TRBV6-2 or TRBV6-3 and TRBJ2-1; absent DNA, TCRdb's TRBD2 call cannot be checked. The germline V gene encodes CDR1 MNHEY and CDR2 SVGEGT. The CDR3 consists of 16 residues. CDR3 in amino acids: CASSYLAEGSYNEQFF.

V is TRBV10-3 and J is TRBJ2-7. There are 14 residues in the CDR3. Germline CDR1 ENHRY, CDR2 SYGVKD. The CDR3 loop is CAISDTQETLEQYF.

This chain connects TRBV5-1 to TRBJ2-7; TCRdb selects TRBD2, and the lack of DNA leaves this call unchecked. This CDR3 spans 14 amino acids. Germline-derived CDR1 and CDR2 are SGHRS and YFSETQ. The CDR3 spells CASSLSSGNYEQYF.

The rearrangement uses TRBV7-9 and TRBJ2-7. Germline V gives CDR1 SEHNR, CDR2 FQNEAQ (reference sequence). CDR3 length: 13 amino acids. This CDR3 reads CASSSPSSGEQYF.

The J gene is TRBJ2-2, the V gene TRBV20-1; the D call from TCRdb, TRBD1, cannot be confirmed without DNA. The germline gives CDR1 DFQATT, CDR2 SNEGSKA (reference sequence). The CDR3 runs 16 residues. The CDR3 reads CSALRDRGPGTGELFF.

J is TRBJ2-3 and V is TRBV28; the TCRdb call, TRBD1, lacks DNA for checking. The CDR3 has 15 residues. The germline CDR1 and CDR2 sequences are MDHEN and SYDVKM. CDR3 residues: CASSADRESTDTQYF.

The chain recombines TRBV19 with TRBJ2-7. There are 12 residues in the CDR3. The germline V gene encodes CDR1 LNHDA and CDR2 SQIVND (reference sequence). CDR3 protein: CASSIGSYEQYF.

The V gene is TRBV5-1, the J gene TRBJ2-1; checking the TCRdb D call of TRBD1 is not possible without DNA. Germline CDR1 is SGHRS and CDR2 is YFSETQ. The CDR3 spans 16 residues. The CDR3 region is CASSGTAIASSNEQFF.

The chain has TRBV10-3 and TRBJ2-3; the TCRdb call, TRBD2, lacks DNA for checking. This CDR3 has 14 residues. Per the germline V gene, CDR1 is ENHRY and CDR2 is SYGVKD. The CDR3 is CAISSGSGADTQYF.

V gene TRBV12-3 or TRBV12-4 combines with J gene TRBJ1-2. The CDR3 has 15 residues. The CDR3 sequence: CASSLNDLSLHGYTF.

This chain uses TRBV14 with TRBJ2-7. The germline V gene encodes CDR1 SGHDN and CDR2 FVKESK. This CDR3 has 12 amino acids. CDR3 protein: CASSQGAPEQYF.

The chain carries TRBV20-1 and TRBJ1-1; TCRdb picks TRBD1, but there is no DNA to check that call. The CDR3 sequence is 15 residues long. The germline V gene encodes CDR1 DFQATT and CDR2 SNEGSKA (reference sequence). Here the CDR3 reads CSATNPGKENTEAFF.

The chain employs TRBV4-2 and TRBJ2-5. The germline gives CDR1 LGHNA, CDR2 YNFKEQ. This CDR3 comprises 14 residues. The CDR3 sequence is CASSQGPSGETQYF.

V is TRBV6-2 or TRBV6-3 and J is TRBJ2-1; the D call from TCRdb, TRBD1, cannot be confirmed without DNA. Germline CDR1 MNHEY, CDR2 SVGEGT. The CDR3 covers 12 residues. The CDR3 reads CASSLGRDEQFF.

The V and J genes are TRBV2 and TRBJ2-7; TCRdb picks TRBD2, but there is no DNA to check that call. The CDR3 sequence is 12 residues long. The germline V gene encodes CDR1 SNHLY and CDR2 FYNNEI. The CDR3 region is CASSAGLAEQYF.

This clonotype registers medium-sized by frequency. This chain uses TRBV20-1 with TRBJ2-7. The CDR3 length is 14 residues. The germline V gene has CDR1 DFQATT and CDR2 SNEGSKA (reference sequence). CDR3 region: CSASSFTSDYEQYF.

The rearrangement links TRBV7-3 to TRBJ2-1; absent DNA, TCRdb's TRBD2 call cannot be checked. Germline lookup yields CDR1 SGHTA and CDR2 FQGTGA. This CDR3 is 15 amino acids long. The CDR3: CASTDGTSGVDEQFF. Complete variable domain (other parts from reference TRBV7-3 and TRBJ2-1): GAGVSQTPSNKVTEKGKYVELRCDPISGHTALYWYRQSLGQGPEFLIYFQGTGAADDSGLPNDRFFAVRPEGSVSTLKIQRTERGDSAVYLCASTDGTSGVDEQFFGPGTRLTVL.

The chain combines TRBV27 with TRBJ2-3; no DNA is available, so the TRBD1 call from TCRdb remains unchecked. This CDR3 region has 14 residues. The germline V gene has CDR1 MNHEY and CDR2 SMNVEV (reference sequence). The CDR3 here is CASTPGAYPDTQYF.

This sequence joins TRBV6-2 or TRBV6-3 and TRBJ2-7; TCRdb's assignment of TRBD1 cannot be checked, as there is no DNA. CDR3 length: 14 residues. The germline gives CDR1 MNHEY, CDR2 SVGEGT. CDR3 sequence: CASSHRDKSYEQYF.

V gene TRBV20-1 combines with J gene TRBJ2-7. Germline V lookup: CDR1 DFQATT, CDR2 SNEGSKA (reference sequence). The CDR3 loop spans 14 amino acids. The CDR3 sequence is CSARDDTITYEQYF.

The V call is TRBV30, the J call TRBJ2-7. The CDR3 covers 12 residues. The germline V gene has CDR1 GTSNPN and CDR2 SVGIG (reference sequence). This CDR3 reads CAWGEVAYEQYF.

The CDR3 spells CASGQSTGELFF. The chain employs TRBV28 and TRBJ2-2; TCRdb picks TRBD1, but there is no DNA to check that call. Germline-derived CDR1 and CDR2 are MDHEN and SYDVKM. There are 12 residues in the CDR3.